The T cell receptor beta chain described here comes from a study of T cell responses to AZD1222 COVID-19 vaccine. General study results and limits: Among the donors, most were white British and more were female, and clonal diversity was possibly underestimated.

The protocol was immunoSEQ multiplex PCR, while the TCRdb copy is restricted to in-frame clones and leaves out a portion. The sample has about 160,000 clones, 91% seen once. Comment on this clone: Antigen specificity is unknown.

Germline loops: CDR1 MGHRA, CDR2 YSYEKL. V lost 3 bases and J 8 bases, leaving 18 bases between the germline ends. The CDR3 is made up of 15 amino acids. Both about-4-week and about-12-week second-dose recipients were combined. The receptor's source is an adult who received the AZD1222 COVID-19 vaccine. The chain joins TRBV4-1 to TRBJ2-3; no definite D call. The specimen was peripheral blood, collected 28 days after the second AZD1222 dose. DNA of the CDR3: TGCGCCAGCAGCCAGGCCGTAAATTTGAGACCTACGCAGTATTTT. The encoded protein is CASSQAVNLRPTQYF.